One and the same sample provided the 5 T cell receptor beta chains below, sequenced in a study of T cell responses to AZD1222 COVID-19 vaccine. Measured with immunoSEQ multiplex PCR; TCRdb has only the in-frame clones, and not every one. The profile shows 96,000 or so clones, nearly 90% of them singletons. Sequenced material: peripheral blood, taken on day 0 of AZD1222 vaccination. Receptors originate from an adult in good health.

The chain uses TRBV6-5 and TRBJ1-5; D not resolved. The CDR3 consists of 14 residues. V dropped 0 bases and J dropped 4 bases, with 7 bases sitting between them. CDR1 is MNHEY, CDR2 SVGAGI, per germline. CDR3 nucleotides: TGTGCCAGCAGTTACTCGATGGGGAATCAGCCCCAGCATTTT. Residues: CASSYSMGNQPQHF.

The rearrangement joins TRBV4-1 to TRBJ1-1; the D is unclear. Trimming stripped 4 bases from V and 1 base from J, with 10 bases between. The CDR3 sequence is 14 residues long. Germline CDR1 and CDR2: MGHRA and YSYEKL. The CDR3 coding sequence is TGCGCCAGCAGCCCCGGGATACAGAACACTGAAGCTTTCTTT. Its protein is CASSPGIQNTEAFF.

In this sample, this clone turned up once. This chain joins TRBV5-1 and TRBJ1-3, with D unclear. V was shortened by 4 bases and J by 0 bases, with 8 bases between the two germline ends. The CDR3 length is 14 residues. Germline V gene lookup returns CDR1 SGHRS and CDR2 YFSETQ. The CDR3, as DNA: TGCGCCAGCAGCCCCCAGACCTCTGGAAACACCATATATTTT. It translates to CASSPQTSGNTIYF.

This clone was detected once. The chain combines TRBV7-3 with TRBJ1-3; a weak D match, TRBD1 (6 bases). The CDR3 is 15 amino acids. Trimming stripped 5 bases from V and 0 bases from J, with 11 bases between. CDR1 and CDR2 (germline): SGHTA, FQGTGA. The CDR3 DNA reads TGTGCCAGCAGCGCCGGGGGCGACTCTGGAAACACCATATATTTT. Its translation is CASSAGGDSGNTIYF.

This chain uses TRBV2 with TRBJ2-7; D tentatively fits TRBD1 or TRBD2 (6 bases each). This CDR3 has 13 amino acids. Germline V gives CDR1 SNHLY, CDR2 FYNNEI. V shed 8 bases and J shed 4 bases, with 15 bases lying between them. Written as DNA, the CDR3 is TGTGCCAGCCAACCGGGGGCAGGGTACGAGCAGTACTTC. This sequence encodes CASQPGAGYEQYF. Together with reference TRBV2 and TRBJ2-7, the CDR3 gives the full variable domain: EPEVTQTPSHQVTQMGQEVILRCVPISNHLYFYWYRQILGQKVEFLVSFYNNEISEKSEIFDDQFSVERPDGSNFTLKIRSTKLEDSAMYFCASQPGAGYEQYFGPGTRLTVT.